A selection of T cell receptor beta chains follows, all from one sample in a study of T cells in Graves' hyperthyroidism and ophthalmopathy. TCRdb reprocessed the multiplex PCR reads with MiXCR, giving one entry per CDR3 protein. This sample has about 600,000 distinct CDR3 sequences, with around 15% found just once. Material: blood. These receptors came from a woman between 40 and 55 years old with Graves' ophthalmopathy. Each CDR3 is given without its conserved first and last residue. A D gene is named only where the DNA matches it firmly.

v_call d_call cdr3_length cdr3_aa
TRBV2 NA 11 ASSRWYTDTQY
TRBV30 NA 12 AWSVRVTYNEQF
TRBV2 NA 13 ASSREQGSTDTQY
TRBV11-3 NA 11 ASSSHQGTEAF
TRBV28 NA 11 ASKYGGLRGYT
TRBV6-5 TRBD1 13 ASSYPTGGNTEAF
TRBV7-2 NA 13 ASSLALGVGDTQY
TRBV20-1 NA 10 SAHLGYNEQF
TRBV6-1 NA 11 ATGFRSNQPQH
TRBV7-9 NA 12 ASRTDLGRGEAF
TRBV19 TRBD2 12 ASNQLAAGNEQF
TRBV19 NA 16 ASSIYPGQLSSYNEQF
TRBV28 NA 14 ASSLAVLTTGETQY
TRBV19 NA 13 ASSIQGGVTGELF
TRBV20-1 TRBD2 12 SPSGSGRGGEQF
TRBV6-1 NA 13 ASSQQGSPNEKLF
TRBV11-2 NA 14 ASSLSLTSRTDTQY
TRBV28 NA 12 ASSLWEENQPQH
TRBV5-6 NA 10 ASSLVGAEQF
TRBV18 NA 13 ASSPGSGDNSPLH
TRBV20-1 TRBD2 12 SAGVLAGHYEQY
TRBV20-1 TRBD1 11 SATGQGPYGQY